Following are 25 T cell receptor beta chains from one sample sequenced in a study of blood T cell repertoires in COVID-19. TCRdb's table, derived via immunoSEQ multiplex PCR, lists solely in-frame clones and lacks some. The sample has 60,000 to 80,000 clones, 88% seen once. Sample: peripheral blood. These receptors were taken from a human donor in a cohort sampled during active COVID-19.

This chain connects TRBV19 to TRBJ1-4; D is ambiguous. The CDR3 spans 15 residues. V shed 7 bases and J shed 1 base, with 13 bases lying between them. Germline lookup yields CDR1 LNHDA and CDR2 SQIVND (reference sequence). CDR3 protein: CASTPLGETNEKLFF. The CDR3 bases are TGTGCCAGTACCCCTCTCGGGGAAACTAATGAAAAACTGTTTTTT.

The gene calls are TRBV24-1 and TRBJ2-1, with TRBD2 matching 7 bases. The CDR3 covers 12 residues. CDR1 is KGHDR, CDR2 SFDVKD, per germline. V dropped 4 bases and J dropped 15; count of bases not matched to a gene: 8. The CDR3: CATSDRTRTRFF. For the CDR3, the DNA is TGTGCCACCAGTGACCGGACTAGAACAAGGTTCTTC.

The rearrangement links TRBV28 to TRBJ1-4; perhaps TRBD1 as D (5 bases). Deletions cut 9 bases from V and 8 bases from J, with 13 bases between. Looked up from germline, CDR1 is MDHEN and CDR2 is SYDVKM. The CDR3 extends over 12 amino acids. In DNA, the CDR3 is TGTGCCAGTTGGGGGGTTGGGGAAAAACTGTTTTTT. Residues: CASWGVGEKLFF. The full variable domain, rest sourced from reference TRBV28 and TRBJ1-4, is DVKVTQSSRYLVKRTGEKVFLECVQDMDHENMFWYRQDPGLGLRLIYFSYDVKMKEKGDIPEGYSVSREKKERFSLILESASTNQTSMYLCASWGVGEKLFFGSGTQLSVL.

This clone showed up just a few times. This chain joins TRBV19 and TRBJ2-7, with TRBD2 identical over 9 bases. V lost 3 bases, J lost 2 bases, and 11 bases stayed unmatched. The germline CDR1 and CDR2 sequences are LNHDA and SQIVND (reference sequence). This CDR3 contains 17 residues. CDR3 sequence (DNA): TGTGCCAGTAGTATGGGGCTATTGGAGCGGGGGGCCTACGAGCAGTACTTC. This sequence encodes CASSMGLLERGAYEQYF. The full variable domain, completed using reference TRBV19 and TRBJ2-7, is DGGITQSPKYLFRKEGQNVTLSCEQNLNHDAMYWYRQDPGQGLRLIYYSQIVNDFQKGDIAEGYSVSREKKESFPLTVTSAQKNPTAFYLCASSMGLLERGAYEQYFGPGTRLTVT.

This rearrangement joins TRBV30 to TRBJ1-4, with 8 bases that match TRBD1. Trimming took 7 bases from V and 8 from J; bases not matched to a gene: 12. The germline CDR1 and CDR2 sequences are GTSNPN and SVGIG (reference sequence). This CDR3 is built from 14 residues. CDR3 nucleotides: TGTGCCTTCAGAGGGACAGGAACGGGGGAAAAACTGTTTTTT. Translated, it gives CAFRGTGTGEKLFF.

V usage is TRBV3-1 (or the pseudogene TRBV3-2) and J usage is TRBJ1-1; no reliable D call. The CDR3 extends over 12 amino acids. Germline V lookup: CDR1 LGHDT, CDR2 YNNKEL (reference sequence). V was shortened by 4 bases and J by 11 bases, with 14 bases between the two germline ends. The CDR3 loop is CASSLPPLEAFF. For the CDR3, the DNA is TGTGCCAGCAGCCTGCCCCCTTTAGAGGCTTTCTTT.

The gene calls are TRBV4-1 and TRBJ2-7; the D gene is possibly TRBD2 (6 bases). Trimming cost V 3 bases and J 2 bases, with 17 bases left between them. Germline CDR1 MGHRA, CDR2 YSYEKL. This CDR3 has 16 residues. The CDR3 protein is CASSQVTTGVTYEQYF. Written as DNA, the CDR3 is TGCGCCAGCAGCCAGGTTACCACGGGGGTTACCTACGAGCAGTACTTC.

The chain joins TRBV5-1 to TRBJ2-1; D is ambiguous. Trimming took off 7 bases at V and 7 bases at J, with 18 bases between the two ends. The CDR3 consists of 14 residues. The germline gives CDR1 SGHRS, CDR2 YFSETQ. The CDR3 loop reads CASGTMTPLNEQFF. CDR3 sequence (DNA): TGCGCCAGCGGCACGATGACACCCCTAAATGAGCAGTTCTTC.

V usage is TRBV18 and J usage is TRBJ2-1; 8 nucleotides line up with TRBD2. V shed 2 bases, J shed 5 bases, and the junction held 8 bases outside the gene matches. The V gene's germline CDR1 is KGHSH and CDR2 LQKENI. This CDR3 contains 16 residues. The CDR3 region has the DNA TGTGCCAGCTCACCAGGACTAGCCCACGGAAACAATGAGCAGTTCTTC. This sequence encodes CASSPGLAHGNNEQFF. The full variable domain, rest sourced from reference TRBV18 and TRBJ2-1, is NAGVMQNPRHLVRRRGQEARLRCSPMKGHSHVYWYRQLPEEGLKFMVYLQKENIIDESGMPKERFSAEFPKEGPSILRIQQVVRGDSAAYFCASSPGLAHGNNEQFFGPGTRLTVL.

The count of this clone is one. CDR3 DNA sequence: TGTGCCACCGGCCGGGACATTAATGAAAAACTGTTTTTT. This sequence encodes CATGRDINEKLFF. This rearrangement joins TRBV27 to TRBJ1-4; tentatively, D is TRBD1 (6 bases). Germline CDR1 and CDR2: MNHEY and SMNVEV (reference sequence). There are 13 residues in the CDR3. The V gene lost 10 bases and the J gene lost 4 bases, with 13 bases spanning the gap.

This clone was counted once. V gene TRBV28 combines with J gene TRBJ1-5; D remains ambiguous. Germline CDR1 reads MDHEN; CDR2 reads SYDVKM. Trimming took off 6 bases at V and 0 bases at J, with 12 bases between the two ends. This CDR3 region has 15 residues. The CDR3 region has the DNA TGTGCCAGCAGGACATCGGTGTATAGCAATCAGCCCCAGCATTTT. It translates to CASRTSVYSNQPQHF.

V is TRBV27 and J is TRBJ2-5; 7 nucleotides line up with TRBD1. This CDR3 contains 14 residues. Losses at the gene ends were 6 bases for V and 3 bases for J; bases not matched to a gene: 7. In germline, CDR1 is MNHEY, CDR2 SMNVEV (reference sequence). The CDR3 DNA sequence: TGTGCCAGCAGCCGGAGACAGGGTGAAGAGACCCAGTACTTC. It yields the protein CASSRRQGEETQYF.

This clone was seen once. V and J are TRBV19 and TRBJ1-2; 7 nucleotides line up with TRBD1. J lost 4 bases, V lost 3 bases, and 8 bases had no gene match. The CDR3 consists of 15 residues. Germline CDR1 reads LNHDA; CDR2 reads SQIVND (reference sequence). The CDR3 sequence: CASSMTGMNPYGYTF. The CDR3 DNA reads TGTGCCAGTAGTATGACAGGGATGAACCCCTATGGCTACACCTTC.

The gene calls are TRBV4-3 and TRBJ2-6; D is unclear. Trimming cost V 0 bases and J 0 bases, with 9 bases left between them. The CDR3 length is 17 residues. Germline CDR1 LGHNA, CDR2 YSLEER. The CDR3 spells CASSQDPWSSGANVLTF. The CDR3, as DNA: TGCGCCAGCAGCCAAGATCCCTGGAGCTCTGGGGCCAACGTCCTGACTTTC.

This chain connects TRBV28 to TRBJ2-1; D is possibly TRBD2 (6 bases). The CDR3 extends over 16 amino acids. Trimming stripped 3 bases from V and 3 bases from J, with 15 bases between. CDR1 is MDHEN, CDR2 SYDVKM, per germline. The CDR3 nucleotides are TGTGCCAGCAGTTTGCCGGGACTTACCGGCTACAATGAGCAGTTCTTC. This gives the protein CASSLPGLTGYNEQFF.

In this sample, this clone turned up a few times. V gene TRBV4-1 combines with J gene TRBJ2-2, with 7 bases aligning to TRBD2. The CDR3 has 17 amino acids. J gave up 4 bases and V 2 bases, and 10 bases lay outside the gene matches. The germline gives CDR1 MGHRA, CDR2 YSYEKL. The CDR3 here is CASSQLLGGRGTGELFF. In nucleotides, the CDR3 is TGCGCCAGCAGCCAACTCCTGGGCGGGAGAGGCACCGGGGAGCTGTTTTTT.

For this clone: The DNA is omitted, as the CDR3 cannot be located on it reliably, and the CDR3 follows TCRdb's listing. The chain employs TRBV28 and TRBJ2-4; the table's D call, TRBD1, was not checked against the DNA. CDR1 and CDR2 (germline): MDHEN, SYDVKM. The CDR3 totals 15 residues, both ends included. CDR3 protein: CASSFGPGLKNIQYF.

V and J are TRBV19 and TRBJ2-7; D gene unclear. The CDR3 runs 14 residues. Looked up from germline, CDR1 is LNHDA and CDR2 is SQIVND (reference sequence). The V gene lost 5 bases and the J gene lost 6 bases, with 17 bases spanning the gap. The CDR3 is CASSQSPKAGEQYF. The CDR3 nucleotides read TGTGCCAGTAGTCAATCCCCGAAAGCCGGCGAGCAGTACTTC.

The genes are TRBV9 and TRBJ1-3; no clear D. The CDR3 length is 15 residues. V lost 4 bases, J lost 4 bases, and 15 bases lay in between. Germline CDR1 reads SGDLS; CDR2 reads YYNGEE. CDR3 region: CASSIQGGEGNTIYF. The CDR3 region has the DNA TGTGCCAGCAGCATACAAGGAGGTGAAGGAAACACCATATATTTT.

The chain has TRBV4-3 and TRBJ2-2; 9 nucleotides line up with TRBD2. The CDR3 length is 17 residues. In germline, CDR1 is LGHNA, CDR2 YSLEER. Trimming took 3 bases from V and 4 from J; bases not matched to a gene: 9. The CDR3 spells CASSQGAGGSSTGELFF. The CDR3 DNA reads as TGCGCCAGCAGCCAGGGGGCGGGGGGGTCCTCCACCGGGGAGCTGTTTTTT.

The V call is TRBV29-1, the J call TRBJ1-5, with TRBD1 as a possible D gene (6 bases). Germline V gene lookup returns CDR1 SQVTM and CDR2 ANQGSEA. This CDR3 region has 13 residues. V gave up 7 bases and J gave up 6 bases, with 16 bases separating them. As DNA, the CDR3 is TGCAGCGCCGCGGCAGGGGTAGGTCAGCCCCAGCATTTT. Amino acid sequence: CSAAAGVGQPQHF. Looking up the rest from reference TRBV29-1 and TRBJ1-5 gives the full variable domain: SAVISQKPSRDICQRGTSLTIQCQVDSQVTMMFWYRQQPGQSLTLIATANQGSEATYESGFVIDKFPISRPNLTFSTLTVSNMSPEDSSIYLCSAAAGVGQPQHFGDGTRLSIL.

This clone was recorded a few times. The chain carries TRBV9 and TRBJ1-5; tentatively, D is TRBD1 (5 bases). Germline V gene lookup returns CDR1 SGDLS and CDR2 YYNGEE. The CDR3 extends over 16 amino acids. The ends were cut back, 4 bases at V and 3 bases at J, with 17 bases in the middle. The CDR3 sequence: CASSPGSGDVNQPQHF. The CDR3 coding sequence is TGTGCCAGCAGCCCGGGTTCGGGGGACGTCAATCAGCCCCAGCATTTT.

J is TRBJ1-6 and V is TRBV13; no clear D. Germline lookup yields CDR1 PRHDT and CDR2 FYEKMQ (reference sequence). This CDR3 has 14 residues. With 2 bases removed from V and 7 bases from J, the gap between germline ends came to 9 bases. The CDR3, as DNA: TGTGCCAGCAGCTTACCTGCCAGAAATTCACCCCTCCACTTT. Translating it yields CASSLPARNSPLHF.

The chain uses TRBV14 and TRBJ2-7; D unresolved. There are 11 residues in the CDR3. Germline CDR1 reads SGHDN; CDR2 reads FVKESK. V was trimmed by 2 bases and J by 4 bases, leaving 3 bases between them. The CDR3 loop reads CASSQSYEQYF. CDR3 bases: TGTGCCAGCAGCCAATCGTACGAGCAGTACTTC.

The chain carries TRBV19 and TRBJ2-1; D gene ambiguous. The V gene lost 4 bases and the J gene lost 0 bases, with 10 bases spanning the gap. Germline values: CDR1 LNHDA, CDR2 SQIVND (reference sequence). The CDR3 has 15 residues. CDR3 loop: CASSRAPSSYNEQFF. CDR3 bases: TGTGCCAGTAGTAGAGCTCCGAGCTCCTACAATGAGCAGTTCTTC.